The present entry profiles one T cell receptor (beta chain) with its context. Its antigen is not identified. V shed 1 base, J shed 5 bases, and the junction held 6 bases outside the gene matches. Germline V gives CDR1 SGHNT, CDR2 YYREEE (reference sequence). This CDR3 contains 15 residues. Via MiXCR, TCRdb re-called the reads, giving one row per CDR3 protein. There are about 300,000 distinct CDR3 sequences in the sample; 20% to 30% occur only once, and approximately 14% lies in the top ten. The source of the sample is a study of T cell repertoires in cytomegalovirus infection. Turning to the study itself: Based on public TCR beta signatures, there were indications of CMV infection and of a matching HLA type.

Study findings and constraints: Identification of carriers of CMV plus the relevant HLA was achieved through cumulative public TCR beta family frequency. What dominated the ex vivo response were HLA-C-restricted CMV-specific TCR beta clonotypes.

This chain joins TRBV5-4 and TRBJ2-1, with 7 nucleotides matching TRBD1. The clonotype was recovered from a human donor in good health (CMV status not recorded). Some clones in this sample may be carry-over from other donors' samples. The material sequenced was PBMCs. The DNA for the CDR3 is TGTGCCAGCAGCTTGTCATCACAGGGGAACAATGAGCAGTTCTTC. The encoded protein is CASSLSSQGNNEQFF.